This T cell receptor beta chain is drawn from a study of blood T cell repertoires in COVID-19. Whole-study context: Italy, Spain and the United States were the sources of the convalescent and acute COVID-19 samples.

Germline CDR1 and CDR2: MNHEY and SVGAGI. The CDR3 loop spans 15 amino acids. Unmatched junction bases numbered 6, after V lost 1 base and J lost 4 bases. The assay was immunoSEQ multiplex PCR, and TCRdb's table has in-frame clones only and misses some. This repertoire shows 150,000 to 200,000 clones, around 80% found once; its top ten account for roughly 8.6%. Input material: peripheral blood. The receptor was isolated from a man between 60 and 70 years old with acute or convalescent COVID-19. The V gene is TRBV6-5, the J gene TRBJ1-2, with TRBD1 identical over 7 bases. The CDR3 sequence: CASSYFEGDSYGYTF. CDR3 nucleotides: TGTGCCAGCAGTTACTTCGAGGGGGACAGCTATGGCTACACCTTC.